These 25 T cell receptor beta chains were sequenced from one sample in a study of T-cell memory formation after mild COVID-19. TCRdb redid the calling of the 5' RACE reads with MiXCR, one entry per CDR3 protein. The sample shows about 270,000 distinct CDR3 sequences, about 16% of them seen only once. Input material: PBMCs or a T cell subset sorted from them (not recorded which). These receptors all stem from a man younger than 30 who had mild COVID-19 (a few samples of this study predate the infection). Cell type and time point are not known.

Only a few counts were recorded for this clonotype. V and J are TRBV7-2 and TRBJ1-3; tentatively, D is TRBD1 (6 bases). Germline CDR1 reads SGHTA; CDR2 reads FQGNSA. Trimming shortened V by 1 base and J by 7 bases, and 14 bases separated the two germline ends. The CDR3 length is 15 residues. The CDR3 coding sequence is TGTGCCAGCAGCTTAGATAGGGGGGCCATTAACACCATATATTTT. It translates to CASSLDRGAINTIYF.

This clonotype was seen only a few times. This chain joins TRBV7-2 and TRBJ1-5; D call uncertain. The CDR3 is 16 amino acids. Germline V CDR1 and CDR2: SGHTA, FQGNSA. The V gene lost 3 bases and the J gene lost 2 bases, with 14 bases spanning the gap. CDR3: CASSFIGIMGNQPQHF. As DNA, the CDR3 is TGTGCCAGCAGCTTTATCGGGATTATGGGCAATCAGCCCCAGCATTTT.

Regarding this clonotype: Given a much more abundant clone one base away, this may be a read error. This rearrangement joins TRBV2 to TRBJ2-3; D is uncertain. The CDR3 runs to 12 residues. V was pared by 4 bases and J by 5 bases, with 7 bases between. The germline V gene has CDR1 SNHLY and CDR2 FYNNEI. The CDR3 DNA is TGTGCCAGCAGTGCTTTGCGAGATACGCAGTATTTT. Its translation: CASSALRDTQYF.

The chain is built from TRBV29-1 and TRBJ2-5; D is undetermined. V was cut by 4 bases and J by 5 bases, with 11 bases left in between. Germline assignment: CDR1 SQVTM and CDR2 ANQGSEA. The CDR3 totals 12 residues. CDR3 region: CSVGVSGETQYF. In nucleotides, the CDR3 is TGCAGCGTTGGGGTTTCGGGTGAGACCCAGTACTTC. The variable domain in full, with the rest retrieved from reference TRBV29-1 and TRBJ2-5, is SAVISQKPSRDICQRGTSLTIQCQVDSQVTMMFWYRQQPGQSLTLIATANQGSEATYESGFVIDKFPISRPNLTFSTLTVSNMSPEDSSIYLCSVGVSGETQYFGPGTRLLVL.

This clonotype was observed at least ten times. The chain combines TRBV2 with TRBJ2-7; 8 bases align to TRBD2. The V and J ends lost 0 bases and 7 bases, in that order; junction bases with no gene match: 8. Germline assignment: CDR1 SNHLY and CDR2 FYNNEI. This CDR3 spans 15 amino acids. For the CDR3, the DNA is TGTGCCAGCAGTGAAGCGGCGGGGGGTACGAGAGAGCAGTACTTC. This encodes CASSEAAGGTREQYF.

The rearrangement joins TRBV7-9 to TRBJ2-5, with a possible D match to TRBD1 (7 bases). This CDR3 contains 19 residues. Germline CDR1 and CDR2: SEHNR and FQNEAQ (reference sequence). V lost 0 bases and J lost 4, with 24 bases in between. CDR3 bases: TGTGCCAGCAGCTTAGCGCGGGGTTCAGGGGGTGTTTCGGGAGAGACCCAGTACTTC. Amino acids: CASSLARGSGGVSGETQYF.

The rearrangement uses TRBV9 and TRBJ2-7; TRBD1 is a possible D gene (5 bases). The germline CDR1 and CDR2 sequences are SGDLS and YYNGEE. This CDR3 is built from 15 residues. With 2 bases removed from V and 2 bases from J, the gap between germline ends came to 14 bases. CDR3 in amino acids: CASSVEGAPTYEQYF. DNA of the CDR3: TGTGCCAGCAGCGTTGAAGGGGCCCCCACCTACGAGCAGTACTTC.

This clonotype was recorded only once. The V and J genes are TRBV10-3 and TRBJ2-7; a weak D match, TRBD2 (6 bases). CDR1 and CDR2 (germline): ENHRY, SYGVKD. CDR3 length equals 17 residues. Trimming stripped 0 bases from V and 3 bases from J, with 18 bases between. The CDR3 coding sequence is TGTGCCATCAGTGAGTCGGCGGGGCCCTATAATTTCTACGAGCAGTACGTC. Translated, it gives CAISESAGPYNFYEQYV.

This chain uses TRBV4-2 with TRBJ2-1; D may be TRBD2 (7 bases). Trimming pared 1 base from V and 10 bases from J, leaving 20 bases between. Germline CDR1 and CDR2: LGHNA and YNFKEQ. The CDR3 consists of 16 residues. CDR3 amino acids: CASSQVGTGGAEEQFF. Written as DNA, the CDR3 is TGTGCCAGCAGCCAAGTGGGGACTGGGGGGGCGGAGGAGCAGTTCTTC.

This clonotype was found a few times. The chain links TRBV6-6 to TRBJ2-6, with D uncertain. CDR1 MNHNY and CDR2 SVGAGI come from the germline V gene (reference sequence). With 7 bases removed from V and 2 bases from J, the gap between germline ends came to 6 bases. The CDR3 totals 13 residues. DNA of the CDR3: TGTGCCAGCAAGGTCCCTGGGGCCAACGTCCTGACTTTC. This translates into CASKVPGANVLTF.

The rearrangement uses TRBV10-3 and TRBJ1-1; D might be TRBD1 (5 bases). Germline V gives CDR1 ENHRY, CDR2 SYGVKD. This CDR3 is 13 amino acids long. The V end was cut by 8 bases, the J end by 10 bases, with 20 bases between. CDR3 residues: CAISAGAGWGAFF. CDR3 nucleotide sequence: TGTGCCATCTCCGCTGGGGCGGGTTGGGGAGCTTTCTTT.

This clonotype appeared many times. The genes are TRBV30 and TRBJ2-1; D might be TRBD1 (5 bases). This CDR3 has 11 amino acids. Germline-derived CDR1 and CDR2 are GTSNPN and SVGIG (reference sequence). V dropped 1 base and J dropped 16 bases, with 14 bases sitting between them. DNA of the CDR3: TGTGCCTGGAGTGATGGGGCGCGAGAATTCTTC. This sequence encodes CAWSDGAREFF.

This chain links TRBV7-9 with TRBJ2-1, with D uncertain. Trimming shortened V by 1 base and J by 10 bases, and 5 bases separated the two germline ends. Germline loops: CDR1 SEHNR, CDR2 FQNEAQ (reference sequence). The CDR3 is 11 amino acids. This chain's CDR3 is CASSLVEEQFF. CDR3 nucleotides: TGTGCCAGCAGCTTAGTGGAGGAGCAGTTCTTC.

The chain recombines TRBV29-1 with TRBJ2-3, with a tentative D call TRBD1 (7 bases). CDR1 is SQVTM and CDR2 is ANQGSEA in the germline V gene. The V end lost 8 bases, the J end lost 0 bases, and 9 bases lay between the germline ends. This CDR3 has 12 residues. CDR3 bases: TGCAGCCCAGGGGGGAGCACAGATACGCAGTATTTT. Amino acid sequence: CSPGGSTDTQYF.

This clonotype appeared a single time. At one end the junction does not follow the germline gene, possibly because of a read error. V and J are TRBV10-3 and TRBJ1-5; D is unresolved. This CDR3 is 15 amino acids long. Germline-derived CDR1 and CDR2 are ENHRY and SYGVKD. Here the CDR3 reads CAISESSWSNKPQHF. In DNA form, the CDR3 reads TGTGCCATCAGTGAGTCGAGTTGGAGCAATAAGCCCCAGCATTTT.

This clonotype was detected only a few times. This sequence joins TRBV7-6 and TRBJ1-4; the D gene is possibly TRBD1 (5 bases). The V gene lost 2 bases and the J gene lost 11 bases, with 24 bases spanning the gap. Germline values: CDR1 SGHVS, CDR2 FNYEAQ. This CDR3 contains 17 residues. CDR3 in amino acids: CASSLTLFTGPPGKLFF. CDR3 DNA sequence: TGTGCCAGCAGCTTAACATTGTTCACAGGACCCCCAGGGAAACTGTTTTTT.

Only a few counts were recorded for this clonotype. CDR3 loop: CASSSRTGGYNEQFF. The CDR3 DNA is TGTGCCAGCAGCTCTCGGACAGGGGGCTACAATGAGCAGTTCTTC. This sequence joins TRBV7-2 and TRBJ2-1, with TRBD1 matching over 10 bases. Trimming removed 4 bases from V and 3 bases from J; junction bases left unmatched: 3. The CDR3 length is 15 residues. CDR1 SGHTA and CDR2 FQGNSA come from the germline V gene.

This clonotype was seen a single time. A read error may produce the germline difference seen at one junction end. The chain carries TRBV2 and TRBJ1-1; no reliable D call. The CDR3 is 13 amino acids. The germline V gene encodes CDR1 SNHLY and CDR2 FYNNEI. In DNA, the CDR3 is TGTGCCAGCAGTGAATCGCGGAACACTGAAGTTTTCTTT. It translates to CASSESRNTEVFF.

This clonotype was recorded a few times. The CDR3 loop is CASRYNSPLHF. In DNA, the CDR3 is TGCGCCAGCAGGTATAATTCACCCCTCCACTTT. V and J are TRBV5-1 and TRBJ1-6; no clear D gene. The ends were cut back, 5 bases at V and 4 bases at J, with 1 base in the middle. Germline CDR1 reads SGHRS; CDR2 reads YFSETQ. The CDR3 has 11 residues.

The J gene is TRBJ1-6, the V gene TRBV7-9, with D unresolved. The V end was cut by 3 bases, the J end by 8 bases, with 17 bases between. CDR3 length equals 16 residues. CDR1 is SEHNR and CDR2 is FQNEAQ in the germline V gene (reference sequence). In DNA form, the CDR3 reads TGTGCCAGCAGCTTTCTGTCAGGAGGTCCTGATTCACCCCTCCACTTT. Translating gives CASSFLSGGPDSPLHF. Combining the CDR3 with reference TRBV7-9 and TRBJ1-6 gives the whole variable domain DTGVSQNPRHKITKRGQNVTFRCDPISEHNRLYWYRQTLGQGPEFLTYFQNEAQLEKSRLLSDRFSAERPKGSFSTLEIQRTEQGDSAMYLCASSFLSGGPDSPLHFGNGTRLTVT.

The table lists this clonotype with a few counts. This chain joins TRBV7-2 and TRBJ1-2; D is possibly TRBD1 (5 bases). V was clipped by 5 bases and J by 6 bases, with 16 bases between them. Germline V gives CDR1 SGHTA, CDR2 FQGNSA. The CDR3 length is 14 residues. Here the CDR3 reads CASSTGTAFNGYTF. In DNA form, the CDR3 reads TGTGCCAGCAGCACCGGGACGGCCTTTAATGGCTACACCTTC.

This clonotype has only a few counts. DNA of the CDR3: TGTGCCAGCAGCCAGGTTGGAGGGCCGAGGCAGCCCCAGCATTTT. Protein: CASSQVGGPRQPQHF. The chain uses TRBV7-9 and TRBJ1-5; the D is unclear. The germline gives CDR1 SEHNR, CDR2 FQNEAQ (reference sequence). The CDR3 length is 15 residues. The V end lost 5 bases, the J end lost 7 bases, and 18 bases lay between the germline ends.

This chain links TRBV9 with TRBJ1-2; D not resolved. Trimming took off 5 bases at V and 3 bases at J, with 11 bases between the two ends. The CDR3 length is 13 residues. Germline V gene lookup returns CDR1 SGDLS and CDR2 YYNGEE. The CDR3 sequence: CASSTPTDYGYTF. CDR3 in DNA: TGTGCCAGCAGTACACCCACGGACTATGGCTACACCTTC.

This clonotype turned up a few times. J is TRBJ2-1 and V is TRBV18; 12 bases fit TRBD2. V lost 3 bases to trimming and J lost 9 bases; unmatched junction nucleotides: 3. CDR1 and CDR2 from the germline V gene are KGHSH and LQKENI. This CDR3 is 14 amino acids long. The chain's CDR3 is CASSPTSGGSEQFF. The CDR3 nucleotides read TGTGCCAGCTCACCCACTAGCGGGGGGAGTGAGCAGTTCTTC.

There are a few counts of this clonotype. The V gene is TRBV20-1, the J gene TRBJ1-2; 12 bases are shared with TRBD1. Trimming removed 1 base from V and 3 bases from J; junction bases left unmatched: 15. CDR3 length: 19 residues. The germline V gene has CDR1 DFQATT and CDR2 SNEGSKA (reference sequence). The DNA of the CDR3 is TGCAGTGCTAGAGCTCCTCCAGGGACAGGGGGCGTAGGGTACTATGGCTACACCTTC. Translated, it gives CSARAPPGTGGVGYYGYTF.